This T cell receptor beta chain was documented in a study of monozygotic twins with cystic fibrosis. Some clones are missing from TCRdb's copy, which holds only in-frame ones; the method was immunoSEQ multiplex PCR. The data contain 34,000 or so clones, more than 85% of them singletons. Study results and caveats: J usage was most co-twin-similar in 8 of 16 pairs, V in 13.

Germline CDR1 and CDR2: SNHLY and FYNNEI. Between the trimmed V and J ends, which lost 5 bases and 7 bases, there was a span of 17 bases. The CDR3 sequence is 15 residues long. As to this clone: The antigen is not known.

This chain joins TRBV2 and TRBJ2-2; D gene uncertain. The TCR was taken from a girl aged 2 to 10 with cystic fibrosis. Sequencing was done on a sample of blood. CDR3 protein: CASSSDTLRGGELFF. As DNA, the CDR3 is TGTGCCAGCAGTTCCGACACACTGCGAGGCGGGGAGCTGTTTTTT.